Below, 13 T cell receptor beta chains from the same sample are listed, as sequenced in a study of naive and memory T cell subsets. General study results and limits: Possibly reflecting memory cells re-expressing CD45RA, a few larger clonotypes occurred in naive repertoires, especially CD8.

Two oligonucleotides, mixed equimolar, formed the beta constant-region primer covering TRBC1 and TRBC2. Four rounds of PCR amplified the ligated cDNA using nested alpha and beta constant-region primers plus SP2. A single record per CDR3 protein comes from TCRdb applying MiXCR to the UMI-ligation and nested PCR reads. The sample has roughly 140,000 distinct CDR3 sequences; approximately 18% are singletons. The antigens for these receptors are not known. The sequenced sample consisted of naive CD8+ T cells from blood. The receptors were gathered from a human donor in good health.

The sample holds a few counts of this clonotype. The V and J genes are TRBV5-1 and TRBJ2-7, with 7 bases aligning to TRBD1. The CDR3 runs 15 residues. The germline gives CDR1 SGHRS, CDR2 YFSETQ. V shed 0 bases, J shed 3 bases, and the junction held 6 bases outside the gene matches. This CDR3 reads CASSLEAGGVYEQYF. In DNA form, the CDR3 reads TGCGCCAGCAGCTTGGAGGCAGGGGGAGTCTACGAGCAGTACTTC.

In this sample, this clonotype turned up a few times. This chain links TRBV6-6 with TRBJ1-1; 11 nucleotides line up with TRBD1. Trimming removed 0 bases from V and 0 bases from J; junction bases left unmatched: 3. Germline V gene sequence: CDR1 MNHNY, CDR2 SVGAGI (reference sequence). The CDR3 loop spans 17 amino acids. The CDR3 reads CASSYSRTGGLNTEAFF. CDR3 in DNA: TGTGCCAGCAGTTACTCGCGGACAGGGGGCTTGAACACTGAAGCTTTCTTT.

CDR3 in amino acids: CASSYEQGDYGYTF. The CDR3 nucleotides read TGTGCCAGCAGTTACGAACAGGGAGACTATGGCTACACCTTC. V and J are TRBV6-2 or TRBV6-3 and TRBJ1-2; a possible D gene is TRBD1 (6 bases). V lost 2 bases and J lost 3, with 10 bases in between. The CDR3 length is 14 residues. In germline, CDR1 is MNHEY, CDR2 SVGEGT.

The rearrangement uses TRBV10-3 and TRBJ2-3; 9 positions agree with TRBD2. The J segment lost 2 bases and the V segment lost 6 bases, leaving 6 bases of the junction unmatched. CDR3 length: 15 residues. Germline V gives CDR1 ENHRY, CDR2 SYGVKD. Here the CDR3 DNA reads TGTGCCATCAGCCAGACTAGCGGCCACACAGATACGCAGTATTTT. It codes for CAISQTSGHTDTQYF.

The chain recombines TRBV6-2 or TRBV6-3 with TRBJ2-1; tentatively, D is TRBD2 (6 bases). Trimming stripped 6 bases from V and 7 bases from J, with 13 bases between. This CDR3 contains 13 residues. Germline assignment: CDR1 MNHEY and CDR2 SVGEGT. In nucleotides, the CDR3 is TGTGCCAGCAGCCTTGGGACTGTGAATGAGCAGTTCTTC. It yields the protein CASSLGTVNEQFF.

The CDR3 loop reads CSAPSSNSDQPQHF. Here the CDR3 DNA reads TGCAGTGCTCCCTCATCTAACAGCGATCAGCCCCAGCATTTT. V and J are TRBV20-1 and TRBJ1-5, with unresolved D. Per germline, CDR1 DFQATT and CDR2 SNEGSKA (reference sequence). The CDR3 has 14 residues. V was clipped by 5 bases and J by 5 bases, with 16 bases between them.

This clonotype turned up a few times. The J gene is TRBJ2-7, the V gene TRBV28; the match to TRBD1 covers 9 bases. The CDR3 is made up of 15 amino acids. Germline CDR1 MDHEN, CDR2 SYDVKM. With V trimmed by 3 bases and J by 5 bases, 8 bases remained unmatched. Here the CDR3 reads CASSFSGQGYHEQYF. The CDR3 DNA sequence: TGTGCCAGCAGTTTTTCTGGACAGGGGTACCACGAGCAGTACTTC.

The chain employs TRBV30 and TRBJ1-6; D ambiguous. Trimming cost V 2 bases and J 5 bases, with 10 bases left between them. CDR3 size: 14 residues. Germline V gives CDR1 GTSNPN, CDR2 SVGIG (reference sequence). The CDR3 nucleotides read TGTGCCTGGAGTCTGGGTATTGATAATTCACCCCTCCACTTT. Amino acid sequence: CAWSLGIDNSPLHF.

The chain recombines TRBV7-8 with TRBJ1-1; D may be TRBD1 (5 bases). The CDR3 is 13 residues long. The germline CDR1 and CDR2 sequences are SGHVS and FQNEAQ. V was shortened by 4 bases and J by 7 bases, with 13 bases between the two germline ends. The DNA for the CDR3 is TGTGCCAGCAGCTCGGGACTCCGGGGTGAAGCTTTCTTT. This gives the protein CASSSGLRGEAFF.

The chain employs TRBV19 and TRBJ2-1, with 12 bases fitting TRBD2. Germline CDR1 is LNHDA and CDR2 is SQIVND (reference sequence). This CDR3 spans 14 amino acids. J gave up 8 bases and V 3 bases, and 2 bases lay outside the gene matches. CDR3 protein: CASSMASGRDEQFF. CDR3 coding DNA: TGTGCCAGTAGTATGGCTAGCGGGAGGGATGAGCAGTTCTTC.

This clonotype was seen a handful of times. The chain carries TRBV29-1 and TRBJ1-1; D gene uncertain. Germline CDR1 reads SQVTM; CDR2 reads ANQGSEA. The CDR3 spans 12 residues. Trimming removed 4 bases at V and 1 base at J, with 7 bases between. CDR3 protein: CSVVLANTEAFF. The CDR3 DNA is TGCAGCGTTGTGTTGGCGAACACTGAAGCTTTCTTT. The whole variable domain, remainder taken from reference TRBV29-1 and TRBJ1-1, is SAVISQKPSRDICQRGTSLTIQCQVDSQVTMMFWYRQQPGQSLTLIATANQGSEATYESGFVIDKFPISRPNLTFSTLTVSNMSPEDSSIYLCSVVLANTEAFFGQGTRLTVV.

The chain links TRBV27 to TRBJ2-7; TRBD2 matches 12 bases. The CDR3 totals 15 residues. J gave up 2 bases and V 4 bases, and 3 bases lay outside the gene matches. Germline V CDR1 and CDR2: MNHEY, SMNVEV (reference sequence). The CDR3 here is CASSYGLAGTYEQYF. The CDR3 DNA sequence: TGTGCCAGCAGTTACGGACTAGCGGGGACCTACGAGCAGTACTTC.

This clonotype was counted a few times. CDR3 in amino acids: CASSFEGFYEQYF. The DNA of the CDR3 is TGTGCCAGCAGTTTCGAGGGTTTCTACGAGCAGTACTTC. The chain uses TRBV28 and TRBJ2-7; TRBD2 might be the D (5 bases). The CDR3 totals 13 residues. CDR1 and CDR2 (germline): MDHEN, SYDVKM. V lost 3 bases to trimming and J lost 3 bases, with 9 bases between them.